Following are 8 T cell receptor beta chains from one sample sequenced in a study of blood T cells in healthy people across ages. Together with a sample-barcoded 5' primer, a J-beta primer mix was included in a second PCR lasting about 7 to 12 cycles. TCRdb recomputed calls from the 5' RACE reads with MiXCR, one row per CDR3 protein. The profile shows about a million distinct CDR3 sequences, around two fifths of them singletons. Sequenced: blood. These receptor sequences come from a man younger than 35 in good health.

This clonotype has only a few counts. The chain couples TRBV5-1 to TRBJ1-2; 9 bases agree with TRBD1. J gave up 6 bases and V 3 bases, and 6 bases lay outside the gene matches. CDR3 length equals 14 residues. Germline assignment: CDR1 SGHRS and CDR2 YFSETQ. CDR3 in amino acids: CASSWTGVADGYTF. CDR3 DNA: TGCGCCAGCAGCTGGACAGGGGTTGCCGATGGCTACACCTTC.

Worth noting for this clonotype: Possible read error: a much larger clone is one base away. In DNA, the CDR3 is TGCAGCGCGACAGCCAGCTCCTGCAATGAGCAGTTCTTC. It yields the protein CSATASSCNEQFF. This chain connects TRBV29-1 to TRBJ2-1, with a weak D call TRBD1 (5 bases). Germline CDR1 reads SQVTM; CDR2 reads ANQGSEA. The CDR3 spans 13 residues.

The gene calls are TRBV18 and TRBJ1-5, with TRBD1 identical over 7 bases. With 6 bases clipped from V and 0 bases from J, the junction kept 8 bases outside the gene matches. CDR1 and CDR2 from the germline V gene are KGHSH and LQKENI. The CDR3 covers 16 residues. The CDR3: CASSTTGTDSNQPQHF. DNA of the CDR3: TGTGCCAGCTCGACGACCGGGACAGATAGCAATCAGCCCCAGCATTTT.

The genes are TRBV2 and TRBJ1-2; 9 positions agree with TRBD1. V shed 8 bases, J shed 4 bases, and the junction held 5 bases outside the gene matches. The CDR3 runs to 13 residues. Germline V gene lookup returns CDR1 SNHLY and CDR2 FYNNEI. The CDR3 loop is CASLDRGPYGYTF. In nucleotides, the CDR3 is TGTGCCAGCTTGGACAGGGGCCCCTATGGCTACACCTTC.

CDR3 protein: CASSFGLSPLHF. In DNA form, the CDR3 reads TGTGCCAGCAGTTTCGGGCTCTCACCCCTCCACTTT. The V gene is TRBV27, the J gene TRBJ1-6; D uncertain. Germline V gene lookup returns CDR1 MNHEY and CDR2 SMNVEV (reference sequence). The CDR3 is 12 residues long. V was clipped by 3 bases and J by 10 bases, with 7 bases between them.

This clonotype was seen only a few times. The chain employs TRBV14 and TRBJ2-3, with a possible D match to TRBD2 (6 bases). Between the trimmed V and J ends, which lost 3 bases and 0 bases, there was a span of 16 bases. This CDR3 region has 17 residues. Germline CDR1 is SGHDN and CDR2 is FVKESK. CDR3 region: CASSQTRLGPSTDTQYF. The CDR3 bases are TGTGCCAGCAGCCAGACCAGACTAGGCCCAAGCACAGATACGCAGTATTTT.

This chain joins TRBV29-1 and TRBJ2-1; D tentatively fits TRBD1 or TRBD2 (5 bases each). The CDR3 runs 14 residues. V was trimmed by 3 bases and J by 10 bases, leaving 19 bases between them. Germline loops: CDR1 SQVTM, CDR2 ANQGSEA. The chain's CDR3 is CSVDHRDGTYEQFF. The CDR3 coding sequence is TGCAGCGTTGACCACCGGGACGGGACCTACGAGCAGTTCTTC.

This clonotype has more than one count but fewer than ten. The chain employs TRBV20-1 and TRBJ1-2, with TRBD1 matching over 7 bases. Germline V gene data show CDR1 as DFQATT and CDR2 as SNEGSKA (reference sequence). This CDR3 spans 13 amino acids. J was trimmed by 5 bases and V by 3 bases; bases with no gene match: 6. DNA for the CDR3: TGCAGTGCTAGTTTGGGACAGTCATATGGCTACACCTTC. Amino acids: CSASLGQSYGYTF.